The 32 T cell receptor beta chains given below trace back to one sample, sequenced in a study of cytomegalovirus exposure and HLA in healthy donors. The PCR was carried out with 60 Vbeta primers and 13 Jbeta primers. TCRdb's copy holds only in-frame clones and misses some; the assay was immunoSEQ multiplex PCR. The data hold some 100,000 clones, with over 60% observed a single time. Sequencing was done on a sample of PBMCs. The receptors originated from a female donor in good health and CMV-seropositive.

The chain uses TRBV27 and TRBJ2-1; the match to TRBD1 covers 7 bases. CDR1 and CDR2 from the germline V gene are MNHEY and SMNVEV (reference sequence). CDR3 length equals 15 residues. V shed 7 bases and J 4 bases; nucleotides not matched to a gene: 10. The chain's CDR3 is CASKEDGQEYNEQFF. The CDR3 DNA follows: TGTGCCAGCAAGGAGGATGGACAGGAATACAATGAGCAGTTCTTC.

The chain recombines TRBV6-1 with TRBJ1-3; 9 bases are shared with TRBD1. The length of the CDR3 is 15 residues. The ends lost 6 bases at V and 3 bases at J; junction bases unmatched: 6. Looked up from germline, CDR1 is MNHNS and CDR2 is SASEGT. This CDR3 reads CASRPGQGVGNTIYF. Here the CDR3 DNA reads TGTGCCAGCAGGCCGGGACAGGGTGTTGGAAACACCATATATTTT.

As for this clone: One junction end disagrees with the germline gene, perhaps due to a read error. This chain connects TRBV7-8 to TRBJ2-6, with D tentatively TRBD1 (5 bases). CDR1 is SGHVS and CDR2 is FQNEAQ in the germline V gene. The CDR3 is 15 amino acids. The CDR3 sequence: CASSLYRSGANGLTF. The CDR3 nucleotides are TGTGCCAGCAGCTTATATAGATCTGGGGCCAACGGCCTGACTTTC.

The gene calls are TRBV6-5 and TRBJ1-2; 8 bases are a match to TRBD1. Germline values: CDR1 MNHEY, CDR2 SVGAGI. The CDR3 spans 15 residues. The V segment lost 3 bases and the J segment 8 bases; nucleotides outside the gene matches: 11. DNA of the CDR3: TGTGCCAGCAGTTATTGGACAGGGAGTTCTGAGGGCTACACCTTC. It is translated as CASSYWTGSSEGYTF.

This chain uses TRBV5-1 with TRBJ1-2; unclear D gene. V was pared by 4 bases and J by 3 bases, with 16 bases between. Germline CDR1 reads SGHRS; CDR2 reads YFSETQ. The CDR3 is made up of 15 amino acids. CDR3 residues: CASSSGISKDYGYTF. The CDR3 nucleotides are TGCGCCAGCAGCAGCGGGATTAGCAAGGACTATGGCTACACCTTC. Supplemented by reference TRBV5-1 and TRBJ1-2, the full variable domain reads KAGVTQTPRYLIKTRGQQVTLSCSPISGHRSVSWYQQTPGQGLQFLFEYFSETQRNKGNFPGRFSGRQFSNSRSEMNVSTLELGDSALYLCASSSGISKDYGYTFGSGTRLTVV.

In this sample, this clone turned up a few times. The CDR3 DNA follows: TGTGCCAGCAGCTCAGGGGGGCACGAGCAGTACTTC. Protein: CASSSGGHEQYF. V is TRBV7-2 and J is TRBJ2-7; possibly TRBD1 for D (7 bases). Trimming took off 4 bases at V and 5 bases at J, with 9 bases between the two ends. The CDR3 contains 12 residues. CDR1 is SGHTA, CDR2 FQGNSA, per germline.

The chain uses TRBV10-3 and TRBJ1-2; 7 bases line up with TRBD1. Germline CDR1 ENHRY, CDR2 SYGVKD. Trimming took 6 bases from V and 2 from J; bases not matched to a gene: 6. The CDR3 contains 14 residues. CDR3: CAIRGDSLNYGYTF. The CDR3 nucleotides are TGTGCCATCAGGGGGGACAGCCTGAACTATGGCTACACCTTC.

The chain links TRBV5-1 to TRBJ2-7, with 11 bases that match TRBD2. Trimming removed 0 bases from V and 6 bases from J; junction bases left unmatched: 5. Germline CDR1 is SGHRS and CDR2 is YFSETQ. The CDR3 loop spans 15 amino acids. As DNA, the CDR3 is TGCGCCAGCAGCTTGGGGCTAGCGGGAGGAGTCGAGCAGTACTTC. The encoded protein is CASSLGLAGGVEQYF.

Worth noting for this clone: Mismatch with germline at one junction end may stem from a read error. The V gene is TRBV7-9, the J gene TRBJ2-7; no clear D. CDR3 size: 13 residues. The V gene's germline CDR1 is SEHNR and CDR2 FQNEAQ (reference sequence). CDR3 in DNA: TGTTCCAGCACCCCTCAGTCCAGGCGCGAGCAGTACTTC. Its translation is CSSTPQSRREQYF.

The rearrangement joins TRBV5-5 to TRBJ2-7, with TRBD2 as a possible D gene (6 bases). CDR1 and CDR2 (germline): SGHKS, YYEKEE (reference sequence). V was clipped by 2 bases and J by 0 bases, with 18 bases between them. The CDR3 sequence is 17 residues long. CDR3 amino acids: CASSFPMGGSSSYEQYF. In nucleotides, the CDR3 is TGTGCCAGCAGCTTTCCCATGGGGGGAAGTAGCTCCTACGAGCAGTACTTC.

This clone was observed a few times. The V call is TRBV11-3, the J call TRBJ2-3; TRBD2 might be the D (7 bases). The V gene's germline CDR1 is SGHNT and CDR2 YENEEA. This CDR3 is built from 14 residues. The germline V and J ends were trimmed by 5 bases and 3 bases, with 12 bases remaining between them. The CDR3 DNA follows: TGTGCCAGCAGCGAGGGGGGGCGGACAGATACGCAGTATTTT. This translates into CASSEGGRTDTQYF.

This clone was seen a handful of times. This rearrangement joins TRBV6-6 to TRBJ2-3, with TRBD2 matching 7 bases. J gave up 2 bases and V 0 bases, and 5 bases lay outside the gene matches. The V gene's germline CDR1 is MNHNY and CDR2 SVGAGI (reference sequence). This CDR3 comprises 16 residues. CDR3 DNA sequence: TGTGCCAGCAGTTACTCGGGGACTATGAACACAGATACGCAGTATTTT. This translates into CASSYSGTMNTDTQYF.

The chain couples TRBV11-3 to TRBJ1-1; D not certain. CDR3 length: 14 amino acids. Germline lookup yields CDR1 SGHNT and CDR2 YENEEA. Trimming pared 1 base from V and 2 bases from J, leaving 8 bases between. The CDR3 spells CASSLGAGNTEAFF. In DNA form, the CDR3 reads TGTGCCAGCAGCTTAGGGGCGGGCAACACTGAAGCTTTCTTT.

In regard to this clone: A junction end diverges from the germline sequence, so it may reflect a read error. The chain couples TRBV6-1 to TRBJ1-1; 9 bases agree with TRBD1. This CDR3 contains 14 residues. Per germline, CDR1 MNHNS and CDR2 SASEGT. The CDR3 bases are TGTGCCAGCAGTTGGGACAGGGCGGATGGTGAAACTTTCTTT. It encodes CASSWDRADGETFF.

The V and J genes are TRBV5-4 and TRBJ2-5; D possibly corresponds to TRBD1 (6 bases). The DNA end is more similar to TRBJ2-7, so the J call may be wrong. CDR1 and CDR2 from the germline V gene are SGHNT and YYREEE (reference sequence). This CDR3 region has 13 residues. CDR3 sequence: CASSSTGMHEQYF. The CDR3 region has the DNA TGTGCCAGCAGCTCAACAGGGATGCACGAGCAGTACTTC.

V is TRBV6-6 and J is TRBJ1-1, with a possible D match to TRBD1 (6 bases). V dropped 0 bases and J dropped 3 bases, with 11 bases sitting between them. Per germline, CDR1 MNHNY and CDR2 SVGAGI (reference sequence). CDR3 length equals 15 residues. The CDR3 region has the DNA TGTGCCAGCAGTTACTCGGGGGCTTTGGACACTGAAGCTTTCTTT. Amino acid sequence: CASSYSGALDTEAFF.

The CDR3 coding sequence is TGTGCCAGTAGTTTCGGGACAGGCAACTCCTACAATGAGCAGTTCTTC. It codes for CASSFGTGNSYNEQFF. The V call is TRBV19, the J call TRBJ2-1; TRBD1 matches 8 bases. The V gene end was trimmed by 5 bases and the J gene end by 0 bases; junction bases not matched to a gene: 6. The CDR3 is 16 residues long. The germline gives CDR1 LNHDA, CDR2 SQIVND (reference sequence).

The genes are TRBV7-9 and TRBJ1-1; D is unclear. CDR3 length: 13 amino acids. Germline CDR1 reads SEHNR; CDR2 reads FQNEAQ (reference sequence). V lost 0 bases and J lost 7, with 9 bases in between. The CDR3 DNA follows: TGTGCCAGCAGCTTAGCGGTTACTAATGAAGCTTTCTTT. Encoded protein: CASSLAVTNEAFF.

The chain is built from TRBV29-1 and TRBJ1-1, with D perhaps matching TRBD1 (6 bases). Trimming stripped 7 bases from V and 1 base from J, with 19 bases between. The CDR3 extends over 15 amino acids. Germline-derived CDR1 and CDR2 are SQVTM and ANQGSEA. This CDR3 is CSAMAAEGGNTEAFF. CDR3 coding DNA: TGCAGCGCCATGGCCGCCGAAGGGGGGAACACTGAAGCTTTCTTT.

The V and J genes are TRBV15 and TRBJ2-3; TRBD1 aligns across 8 bases. This CDR3 has 17 residues. Looked up from germline, CDR1 is LNHNV and CDR2 is YYDKDF (reference sequence). V was pared by 0 bases and J by 3 bases, with 8 bases of the junction left unmatched. The CDR3 coding sequence is TGTGCCACCAGCAGAGATCCCAGGGGGCGGTTGACAGATACGCAGTATTTT. Translating gives CATSRDPRGRLTDTQYF.

This chain's CDR3 is CASSKGQARGPGELFF. CDR3 in DNA: TGTGCCAGTAGTAAGGGACAGGCTAGGGGCCCCGGGGAGCTGTTTTTT. The V gene is TRBV19, the J gene TRBJ2-2; 8 bases agree with TRBD1. The germline gives CDR1 LNHDA, CDR2 SQIVND (reference sequence). CDR3 length equals 16 residues. The V and J ends lost 4 bases and 6 bases, in that order; junction bases with no gene match: 10.

The chain combines TRBV21-1 with TRBJ2-6; the D call TRBD1 from the table was never checked on the DNA. TRBV21-1 is listed as a pseudogene. This CDR3 contains 18 residues. The CDR3 is CASSKRGQGDSGANVLTF. The CDR3 coding sequence is TGTGCCAGCAGCAAACGAGGACAGGGAGACTCTGGGGCCAACGTCCTGACTTTC.

This rearrangement joins TRBV6-5 to TRBJ2-2, with D perhaps matching TRBD2 (6 bases). CDR3 length equals 15 residues. The germline V gene has CDR1 MNHEY and CDR2 SVGAGI. The V and J ends lost 1 base and 4 bases respectively, with 10 bases between them. CDR3 bases: TGTGCCAGCAGTTACTTCGCGACTAGCACCGGGGAGCTGTTTTTT. It specifies CASSYFATSTGELFF.

The chain employs TRBV7-6 and TRBJ1-4; 10 nucleotides line up with TRBD1. Germline V gives CDR1 SGHVS, CDR2 FNYEAQ. J gave up 1 base and V 5 bases, and 7 bases lay outside the gene matches. The CDR3 runs to 17 residues. CDR3 in DNA: TGTGCCAGCAGCGACCGGGACAGGGGACGAACTAATGAAAAACTGTTTTTT. Its protein product is CASSDRDRGRTNEKLFF.

The V and J genes are TRBV6-5 and TRBJ2-3; 9 nucleotides agree with TRBD2. Germline loops: CDR1 MNHEY, CDR2 SVGAGI. The CDR3 totals 16 residues. The trim removed 2 bases at V and 6 bases at J, leaving 9 bases unmatched. The CDR3 reads CASSYTRGRGGDTQYF. In DNA, the CDR3 is TGTGCCAGCAGTTACACCCGGGGGCGGGGGGGGGATACGCAGTATTTT.

The V and J genes are TRBV5-4 and TRBJ2-5, with 7 nucleotides matching TRBD2. Matching the DNA end better, TRBJ2-7 makes the J call doubtful. The germline V gene encodes CDR1 SGHNT and CDR2 YYREEE (reference sequence). This CDR3 has 15 amino acids. The CDR3 spells CASSGGGTDPYEQYF. The CDR3 nucleotides are TGTGCCAGCAGCGGGGGGGGGACGGATCCCTACGAGCAGTACTTC.

This chain joins TRBV6-1 and TRBJ2-7, with TRBD2 matching over 10 bases. The CDR3 runs to 15 residues. Germline trimming cut 2 bases from V and 6 bases from J; bases unmatched to any gene: 7. Germline V gene sequence: CDR1 MNHNS, CDR2 SASEGT. The CDR3 sequence is CASSEPGTSAFEQYF. In DNA, the CDR3 is TGTGCCAGCAGTGAACCCGGGACTAGCGCCTTCGAGCAGTACTTC.

The chain has TRBV7-2 and TRBJ2-1; the D gene is possibly TRBD2 (6 bases). Germline assignment: CDR1 SGHTA and CDR2 FQGNSA. V gave up 4 bases and J gave up 3 bases, with 19 bases separating them. This CDR3 has 17 residues. In nucleotides, the CDR3 is TGTGCCAGCAGCTCCTCTCAATGGGAGGACGGCTACAATGAGCAGTTCTTC. This sequence encodes CASSSSQWEDGYNEQFF.

The V and J genes are TRBV19 and TRBJ1-2; a weak D match, TRBD1 (6 bases). CDR1 and CDR2 (germline): LNHDA, SQIVND (reference sequence). Trimming pared 4 bases from V and 10 bases from J, leaving 22 bases between. The CDR3 totals 15 residues. CDR3 DNA: TGTGCCAGTAGTACCCACCCAGGACAGCCCTTCGACTACACCTTC. Its translation is CASSTHPGQPFDYTF.

This chain joins TRBV19 and TRBJ1-5; TRBD1 is a possible D gene (5 bases). The ends were cut back, 7 bases at V and 4 bases at J, with 14 bases in the middle. This CDR3 contains 14 residues. CDR1 and CDR2 from the germline V gene are LNHDA and SQIVND (reference sequence). CDR3 sequence (DNA): TGTGCCAGTATCCCGGGGGGGTATAATCAGCCCCAGCATTTT. It specifies CASIPGGYNQPQHF.

CDR3 bases: TGTGCCAGTAGTATATCAACAGGAAACTATGGCTACACCTTC. Its protein is CASSISTGNYGYTF. This chain uses TRBV19 with TRBJ1-2; D is possibly TRBD1 (5 bases). Trimming shortened V by 2 bases and J by 2 bases, and 9 bases separated the two germline ends. The CDR3 runs to 14 residues. Germline V gives CDR1 LNHDA, CDR2 SQIVND (reference sequence).

This chain joins TRBV29-1 and TRBJ2-5; 11 bases map to TRBD1. This CDR3 region has 14 residues. The junction had 7 bases not matched to a gene; V was cut back by 6 bases and J by 4 bases. From germline, CDR1 is SQVTM and CDR2 ANQGSEA. The CDR3 region is CSVRGQGAGETQYF. CDR3 nucleotides: TGCAGCGTCCGTGGACAGGGGGCCGGAGAGACCCAGTACTTC.